The source of this TCR beta chain is a study of shared clonotypes between healthy human individuals. Study background: Samples came from a couple of female and three male donors aged 18 to 49.

This clone was observed a handful of times. The V gene lost 5 bases and the J gene lost 1 base, with 12 bases spanning the gap. CDR3 size: 14 residues. Germline values: CDR1 SGDLS, CDR2 YYNGEE. Deep-level settings were used for running the assay. Profiling relied on immunoSEQ multiplex PCR, and the TCRdb table lists in-frame clones only, not all of them. In the table there are 550,000 to 850,000 clones, approximately 79% of which are singletons. Recent acute infections and vaccinations were absent in the healthy HIV-negative adult donors. The TCR was taken from a woman in her twenties or thirties in good health. Sample: memory CD4+ T cells sorted from blood. The subset here: CD45RA-negative fraction. The J gene is TRBJ1-1, the V gene TRBV9, with D uncertain. CDR3 loop: CASSKALGNTEAFF. CDR3 bases: TGTGCCAGCAGTAAAGCCTTGGGGAACACTGAAGCTTTCTTT.